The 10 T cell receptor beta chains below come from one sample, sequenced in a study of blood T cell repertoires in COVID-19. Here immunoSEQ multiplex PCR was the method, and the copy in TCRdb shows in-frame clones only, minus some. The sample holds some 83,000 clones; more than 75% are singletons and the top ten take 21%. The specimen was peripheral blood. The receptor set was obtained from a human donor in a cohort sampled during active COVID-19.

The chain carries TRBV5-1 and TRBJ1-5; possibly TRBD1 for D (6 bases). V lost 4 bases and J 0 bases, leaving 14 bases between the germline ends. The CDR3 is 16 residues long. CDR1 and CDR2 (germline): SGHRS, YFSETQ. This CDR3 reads CASSPGGTNSNQPQHF. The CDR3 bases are TGCGCCAGCAGCCCGGGAGGGACAAATAGCAATCAGCCCCAGCATTTT.

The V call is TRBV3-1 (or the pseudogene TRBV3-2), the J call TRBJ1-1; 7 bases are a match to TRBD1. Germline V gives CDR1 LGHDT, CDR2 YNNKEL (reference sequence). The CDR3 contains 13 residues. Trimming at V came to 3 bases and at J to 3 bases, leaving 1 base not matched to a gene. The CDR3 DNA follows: TGTGCCAGCAGCCATCAGGGGGACACTGAAGCTTTCTTT. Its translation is CASSHQGDTEAFF.

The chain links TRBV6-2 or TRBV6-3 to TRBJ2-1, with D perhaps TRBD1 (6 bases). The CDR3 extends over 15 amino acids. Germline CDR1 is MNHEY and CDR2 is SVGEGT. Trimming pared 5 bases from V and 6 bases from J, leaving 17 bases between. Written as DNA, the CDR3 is TGTGCCAGCAGTCCCGGGACATCTCGGCGCAATGAGCAGTTCTTC. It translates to CASSPGTSRRNEQFF.

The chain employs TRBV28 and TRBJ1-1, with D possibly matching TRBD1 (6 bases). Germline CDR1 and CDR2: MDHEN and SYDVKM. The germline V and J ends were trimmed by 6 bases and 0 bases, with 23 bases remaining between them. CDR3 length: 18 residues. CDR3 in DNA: TGTGCCAGCAGGCTTGCTTTGGGGCAGGGGAACATGAACACTGAAGCTTTCTTT. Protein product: CASRLALGQGNMNTEAFF.

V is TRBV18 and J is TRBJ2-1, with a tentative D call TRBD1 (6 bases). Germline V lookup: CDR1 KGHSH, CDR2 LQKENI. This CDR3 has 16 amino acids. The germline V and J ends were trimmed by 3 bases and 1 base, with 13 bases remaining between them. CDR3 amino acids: CASSPQGFASYNEQFF. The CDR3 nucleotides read TGTGCCAGCTCACCGCAGGGGTTCGCATCCTACAATGAGCAGTTCTTC.

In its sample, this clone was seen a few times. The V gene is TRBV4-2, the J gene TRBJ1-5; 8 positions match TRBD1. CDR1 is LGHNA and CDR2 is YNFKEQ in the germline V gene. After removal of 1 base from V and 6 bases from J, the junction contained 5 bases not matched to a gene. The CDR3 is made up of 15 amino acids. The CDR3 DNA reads TGTGCCAGCAGCCAAGTCGCAGGGGGCGGTCAGCCCCAGCATTTT. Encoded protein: CASSQVAGGGQPQHF.

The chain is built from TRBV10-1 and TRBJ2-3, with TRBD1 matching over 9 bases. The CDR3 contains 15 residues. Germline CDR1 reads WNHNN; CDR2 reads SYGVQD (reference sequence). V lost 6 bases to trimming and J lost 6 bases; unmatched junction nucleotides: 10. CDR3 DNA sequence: TGCGCCAGCAGAGCCGGGACAGGGAAATCGGATACGCAGTATTTT. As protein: CASRAGTGKSDTQYF.

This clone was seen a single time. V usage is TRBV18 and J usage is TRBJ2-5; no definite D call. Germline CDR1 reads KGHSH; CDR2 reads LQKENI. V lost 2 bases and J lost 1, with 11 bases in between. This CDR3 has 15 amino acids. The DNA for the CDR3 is TGTGCCAGCTCACCATCAATCGCCAGCCAAGAGACCCAGTACTTC. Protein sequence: CASSPSIASQETQYF.

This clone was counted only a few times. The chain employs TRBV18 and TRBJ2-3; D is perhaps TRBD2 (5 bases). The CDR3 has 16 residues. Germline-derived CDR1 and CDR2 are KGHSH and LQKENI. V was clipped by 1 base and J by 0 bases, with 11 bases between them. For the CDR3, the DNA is TGTGCCAGCTCACCACAGCGACGGACTAGCACAGATACGCAGTATTTT. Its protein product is CASSPQRRTSTDTQYF.

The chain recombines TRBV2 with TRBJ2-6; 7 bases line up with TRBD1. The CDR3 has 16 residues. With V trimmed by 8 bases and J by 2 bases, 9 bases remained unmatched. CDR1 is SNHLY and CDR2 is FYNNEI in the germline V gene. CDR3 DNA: TGTGCCAGCGACCGGACAGGAGGTGCTGGGGCCAACGTCCTGACTTTC. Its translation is CASDRTGGAGANVLTF.